A single sample gave rise to the 13 T cell receptor beta chains below, sequenced in a study of human T cells and chemical hapten exposure (dated by TCRdb to 2020 to 2022). The protocol used for the library was RACE. Reads for this sample came from a NextSeq 500. TCRdb applied fastp at Q25 and MiXCR to the public reads, then kept only in-frame beta chains. Rows with one shared CDR3 protein collapse into an entry with the most common genes and DNA. This sample comprises roughly 64,000 distinct CDR3 sequences, approximately 10% of them detected only once. The ten largest account for less than 2.5% of the sample. This sample's time point label indicates: patch test 3, about 24 weeks after DPC sensitization. The treatment or condition label on this specimen signifies: therapeutic diphenylcyclopropenone sensitization with weekly scalp DPC. This specimen consisted of whole blood, obtained in connection with sensitization to the hapten diphenylcyclopropenone (DPC). The receptors derive from a woman aged 30 to 39 with alopecia areata. Some clones in this sample may be carry-over from other donors' samples.

The sample holds a few counts of this clonotype. The chain couples TRBV27 to TRBJ2-7; D not resolved. The CDR3 sequence is 13 residues long. V shed 0 bases and J shed 8 bases, with 11 bases lying between them. The germline gives CDR1 MNHEY, CDR2 SMNVEV (reference sequence). The CDR3 DNA reads TGTGCCAGCAGTTTATCCGAACACCGACAGCAGTACTTC. It translates to CASSLSEHRQQYF.

The genes are TRBV28 and TRBJ2-2; D gene ambiguous. CDR1 is MDHEN, CDR2 SYDVKM, per germline. There are 13 residues in the CDR3. V lost 7 bases, J lost 5 bases, and 11 bases lay in between. For the CDR3, the DNA is TGTGCCAGCACGTGGGCTCGGACCGGGGAGCTGTTTTTT. It codes for CASTWARTGELFF.

The gene calls are TRBV7-9 and TRBJ1-2; 9 nucleotides align to TRBD1. V trimming: 5 bases; J trimming: 3 bases; junction bases outside the gene matches: 7. Germline V CDR1 and CDR2: SEHNR, FQNEAQ (reference sequence). There are 15 residues in the CDR3. The DNA for the CDR3 is TGTGCCAGCAGCGCGCACGGACAGGGGTACTATGGCTACACCTTC. It specifies CASSAHGQGYYGYTF.

This clonotype was picked up many times. The rearrangement uses TRBV7-2 and TRBJ2-5; D not resolved. Germline-derived CDR1 and CDR2 are SGHTA and FQGNSA. The germline V and J ends were trimmed by 5 bases and 4 bases, with 8 bases remaining between them. This CDR3 is 12 amino acids long. CDR3 bases: TGTGCCAGCAGCCCCGGCGCAGAGACCCAGTACTTC. It translates to CASSPGAETQYF.

The J gene is TRBJ1-1, the V gene TRBV5-1, with D perhaps matching TRBD1 (6 bases). The V gene lost 7 bases and the J gene lost 2 bases, with 12 bases spanning the gap. The CDR3 is 13 residues long. The germline gives CDR1 SGHRS, CDR2 YFSETQ. CDR3 sequence reads: CASGEQGNTEAFF. CDR3 nucleotides: TGCGCCAGCGGGGAACAGGGTAACACTGAAGCTTTCTTT.

This rearrangement joins TRBV6-6 to TRBJ1-1; 7 bases line up with TRBD1. Germline values: CDR1 MNHNY, CDR2 SVGAGI (reference sequence). V shed 10 bases and J 13 bases; nucleotides not matched to a gene: 15. This CDR3 region has 12 residues. CDR3: CAIQKPTGNLFF. CDR3 nucleotide sequence: TGTGCCATCCAAAAGCCGACAGGGAATCTTTTCTTT.

This rearrangement joins TRBV6-5 to TRBJ1-1; TRBD1 might be the D (5 bases). Germline V CDR1 and CDR2: MNHEY, SVGAGI. The length of the CDR3 is 14 residues. V gave up 2 bases and J gave up 11 bases, with 18 bases separating them. The DNA for the CDR3 is TGTGCCAGCAGTTACGAAGGACCGGGGGGTATCGCTTTCTTT. It is translated as CASSYEGPGGIAFF.

This clonotype appeared many times. This chain joins TRBV27 and TRBJ1-5; 7 bases are a match to TRBD1. V shed 5 bases and J 2 bases; nucleotides not matched to a gene: 9. Germline loops: CDR1 MNHEY, CDR2 SMNVEV (reference sequence). The CDR3 runs to 16 residues. CDR3 sequence (DNA): TGTGCCAGCAGTCCCGTGACAGGGTCGGGCAATCAGCCCCAGCATTTT. It yields the protein CASSPVTGSGNQPQHF.

This clonotype was detected only once. The chain combines TRBV11-1 with TRBJ1-1; D is unclear. V lost 6 bases and J lost 7, with 15 bases in between. The CDR3 runs to 13 residues. Germline CDR1 is SGHAT and CDR2 is FQDESV (reference sequence). Here the CDR3 reads CASSSIPALEAFF. For the CDR3, the DNA is TGTGCCAGCAGTTCTATCCCCGCACTTGAAGCTTTCTTT.

The V and J genes are TRBV5-8 and TRBJ1-3; D is ambiguous. Germline V lookup: CDR1 SGHTS, CDR2 YDEGEE. The CDR3 extends over 12 amino acids. Trimming removed 3 bases from V and 4 bases from J, with 5 bases in between. The CDR3 DNA reads TGTGCCAGCAGCTACGGAGGAAACACCATATATTTT. Protein: CASSYGGNTIYF.

This chain links TRBV3-1 with TRBJ1-2; a weak D match, TRBD1 (5 bases). CDR1 LGHDT and CDR2 YNNKEL come from the germline V gene (reference sequence). V lost 1 base to trimming and J lost 4 bases, with 16 bases between them. The CDR3 totals 16 residues. The CDR3 loop reads CASSQAVAGLIYGYTF. In DNA, the CDR3 is TGTGCCAGCAGCCAAGCGGTCGCAGGGCTCATCTATGGCTACACCTTC.

The rearrangement links TRBV28 to TRBJ2-1, with 7 nucleotides matching TRBD1. Per germline, CDR1 MDHEN and CDR2 SYDVKM. The CDR3 extends over 12 amino acids. V was pared by 6 bases and J by 15 bases, with 11 bases of the junction left unmatched. DNA of the CDR3: TGTGCCAGCAGCGGTGTACTCGGGGACAGGTTCTTC. The encoded protein is CASSGVLGDRFF.

The genes are TRBV28 and TRBJ2-2; 7 nucleotides match TRBD2. The CDR3 is made up of 16 amino acids. Looked up from germline, CDR1 is MDHEN and CDR2 is SYDVKM. V lost 1 base and J lost 6; bases outside the gene matches: 8. The chain's CDR3 is CASSLFASGKAGELFF. In DNA form, the CDR3 reads TGTGCCAGCAGTTTATTTGCTAGCGGAAAAGCCGGGGAGCTGTTTTTT. The full variable domain, its missing parts supplied by reference TRBV28 and TRBJ2-2, is DVKVTQSSRYLVKRTGEKVFLECVQDMDHENMFWYRQDPGLGLRLIYFSYDVKMKEKGDIPEGYSVSREKKERFSLILESASTNQTSMYLCASSLFASGKAGELFFGEGSRLTVL.